This T cell receptor beta chain came from a study of OX40 agonist ivuxolimab in advanced cancers. Profiled with immunoSEQ multiplex PCR; TCRdb holds only in-frame clones, not every one. The sample holds around 27,000 clones, about 76% seen once. Exclusion of a patient followed from autoimmune disease history or systemic immunosuppression. This CDR3 is built from 15 residues. Trimming removed 0 bases at V and 2 bases at J, with 13 bases between. The germline CDR1 and CDR2 sequences are SQVTM and ANQGSEA. The chain carries TRBV29-1 and TRBJ1-2; D is perhaps TRBD1 (6 bases). Specimen: CD4+ or CD8+ T cells sorted from blood, collected in a trial of the OX40 agonist ivuxolimab. This receptor was taken from an adult with an advanced solid tumor such as melanoma, head and neck, liver or kidney cancer. The CDR3 loop reads CSVEEYGQPNYGYTF. Here the CDR3 DNA reads TGCAGCGTTGAAGAATACGGACAGCCGAACTATGGCTACACCTTC.